Below, 30 T cell receptor beta chains from the same sample are listed, as sequenced in a study of T cells in Graves' hyperthyroidism and ophthalmopathy. RNA transcripts provided the source from which TCR beta CDR3 regions were amplified. RT-PCR in the first round (using the HTBI primer set) targeted the TCR CDR3. MiXCR, applied by TCRdb to the multiplex PCR reads, yields one record per CDR3 protein. Of 380,000 or so distinct CDR3 sequences in the sample, roughly 13% were seen once. Sequencing was performed on blood. The receptors were gathered from a man under 40 with Graves' hyperthyroidism that later progressed to Graves' ophthalmopathy.

The chain has TRBV12-5 and TRBJ1-1; 8 bases are a match to TRBD1. The V and J ends lost 3 bases and 5 bases, in that order; junction bases with no gene match: 8. This CDR3 has 15 residues. Germline V gene sequence: CDR1 LGHNT, CDR2 FRNRAP. This chain's CDR3 is CASGFNSRGLTEAFF. In nucleotides, the CDR3 is TGTGCTAGTGGTTTCAACTCCAGGGGGCTGACTGAAGCTTTCTTT.

This clonotype has only a few counts. The junction and the germline gene differ at one end; a read error may be behind it. The chain combines TRBV7-2 with TRBJ2-2, with TRBD2 matching 8 bases. CDR1 and CDR2 from the germline V gene are SGHTA and FQGNSA. CDR3 length equals 15 residues. CDR3 sequence: CAGSPSGGPHGELFF. CDR3 coding DNA: TGTGCCGGCAGCCCCAGCGGGGGCCCTCACGGGGAGCTGTTTTTT. The complete variable domain, with remaining parts taken from reference TRBV7-2 and TRBJ2-2, reads GAGVSQSPSNKVTEKGKDVELRCDPISGHTALYWYRQSLGQGLEFLIYFQGNSAPDKSGLPSDRFSAERTGGSVSTLTIQRTQQEDSAVYLCAGSPSGGPHGELFFGEGSRLTVL.

This chain connects TRBV5-1 to TRBJ1-6; D gene ambiguous. The length of the CDR3 is 17 residues. Germline assignment: CDR1 SGHRS and CDR2 YFSETQ. V gave up 1 base and J gave up 0 bases, with 11 bases separating them. CDR3 residues: CASSLKLQSSYNSPLHF. The CDR3 nucleotides read TGCGCCAGCAGCTTGAAGCTCCAAAGCTCCTATAATTCACCCCTCCACTTT.

At least ten counts were recorded for this clonotype. The V and J genes are TRBV2 and TRBJ1-1, with 9 bases fitting TRBD1. The germline gives CDR1 SNHLY, CDR2 FYNNEI. This CDR3 is 15 amino acids long. V was pared by 7 bases and J by 10 bases, with 16 bases of the junction left unmatched. In DNA, the CDR3 is TGTGCCAGCAAGGGGGGACAGGGATCGGCCGCGGCAGCTTTCTTT. The encoded protein is CASKGGQGSAAAAFF.

This clonotype was found once. The genes are TRBV13 and TRBJ2-1; D remains ambiguous. With the DNA end fitting TRBJ2-7 better, the J assignment may be wrong. The CDR3 consists of 15 residues. CDR1 and CDR2 (germline): PRHDT, FYEKMQ (reference sequence). The CDR3 DNA follows: TGTGCCAGCAGCCTTACCCTATATAAGTACAATGAGCAGTACTTC. Its translation is CASSLTLYKYNEQYF.

The gene calls are TRBV20-1 and TRBJ1-1; D unresolved. V was trimmed by 0 bases and J by 1 base, leaving 15 bases between them. From germline, CDR1 is DFQATT and CDR2 SNEGSKA (reference sequence). The CDR3 extends over 16 amino acids. The CDR3 nucleotides read TGCAGTGCTAGAGATTTATTCGGAGGGTCGAACACTGAAGCTTTCTTT. Protein: CSARDLFGGSNTEAFF.

V and J are TRBV4-2 and TRBJ2-1; D may be TRBD1 (5 bases). The germline V gene has CDR1 LGHNA and CDR2 YNFKEQ. The V gene lost 1 base and the J gene lost 6 bases, with 13 bases spanning the gap. CDR3 length equals 15 residues. The CDR3 loop reads CASSQGSGRSNEQFF. CDR3 sequence (DNA): TGTGCCAGCAGCCAAGGGTCAGGGCGATCCAATGAGCAGTTCTTC.

This clonotype has at least ten counts. The chain is built from TRBV6-1 and TRBJ1-5; D perhaps matches TRBD1 (5 bases). This CDR3 region has 16 residues. From germline, CDR1 is MNHNS and CDR2 SASEGT. V was pared by 1 base and J by 1 base, with 11 bases between. DNA of the CDR3: TGTGCCAGCAGTGAAGTCGGGGCCGGGAGCAATCAGCCCCAGCATTTT. Translating gives CASSEVGAGSNQPQHF.

This clonotype was detected many times. V and J are TRBV28 and TRBJ2-3, with TRBD2 identical over 7 bases. Germline-derived CDR1 and CDR2 are MDHEN and SYDVKM. The J segment lost 2 bases and the V segment lost 10 bases, leaving 12 bases of the junction unmatched. The CDR3 runs to 15 residues. In nucleotides, the CDR3 is TGTGCCACCTCCAAAGGGGAGGGACCCACAGATACGCAGTATTTT. This sequence encodes CATSKGEGPTDTQYF.

This clonotype appeared many times. J is TRBJ1-2 and V is TRBV5-4; D is perhaps TRBD1 (5 bases). The V and J ends lost 0 bases and 6 bases respectively, with 12 bases between them. This CDR3 spans 14 amino acids. Looked up from germline, CDR1 is SGHNT and CDR2 is YYREEE (reference sequence). This CDR3 reads CASSLGGGSDGYTF. Written as DNA, the CDR3 is TGTGCCAGCAGCTTGGGGGGCGGCAGTGATGGCTACACCTTC.

This clonotype was seen many times. This sequence joins TRBV15 and TRBJ1-4; TRBD1 matches 9 bases. The CDR3 totals 15 residues. V lost 4 bases, J lost 8 bases, and 8 bases stayed unmatched. CDR1 and CDR2 from the germline V gene are LNHNV and YYDKDF (reference sequence). In DNA, the CDR3 is TGTGCCACCAGCAACCGGGACAGGGTTGGAGAAAAACTGTTTTTT. Its translation: CATSNRDRVGEKLFF.

As for this clonotype: A much larger clone lies one base from this, so it may be a read error. The chain combines TRBV20-1 with TRBJ2-5; no definite D call. Looked up from germline, CDR1 is DFQATT and CDR2 is SNEGSKA (reference sequence). CDR3 length: 13 amino acids. V lost 6 bases to trimming and J lost 1 base, with 12 bases between them. CDR3: CSASGLPQETQYF. The CDR3 nucleotides read TGCAGTGCGTCCGGGCTCCCCCAAGAGACCCAGTACTTC.

In its sample, this clonotype was seen a few times. The chain recombines TRBV3-1 with TRBJ2-1; possibly TRBD1 for D (6 bases). With 0 bases removed from V and 0 bases from J, the gap between germline ends came to 18 bases. The germline V gene encodes CDR1 LGHDT and CDR2 YNNKEL (reference sequence). The CDR3 spans 19 residues. CDR3 amino acids: CASSQDSPGQMSSYNEQFF. CDR3 nucleotides: TGTGCCAGCAGCCAAGATTCCCCCGGACAGATGAGCTCCTACAATGAGCAGTTCTTC.

At least ten counts were recorded for this clonotype. The V call is TRBV9, the J call TRBJ1-2; D possibly corresponds to TRBD1 (6 bases). CDR1 and CDR2 (germline): SGDLS, YYNGEE. The V end was cut by 0 bases, the J end by 4 bases, with 7 bases between. The CDR3 extends over 13 amino acids. Here the CDR3 reads CASSVGDTYGYTF. DNA of the CDR3: TGTGCCAGCAGCGTAGGGGACACCTATGGCTACACCTTC.

About this clonotype itself: This may arise from a read error, as a much more abundant clone is one base away. The V and J genes are TRBV28 and TRBJ2-7; the D is unclear. Germline V gene lookup returns CDR1 MDHEN and CDR2 SYDVKM. The CDR3 consists of 15 residues. The CDR3 nucleotides are TGTGCCGGCAGCAAAACTTGGCGCCGCGTCGACGAGCAGTACTTC. Encoded protein: CAGSKTWRRVDEQYF.

This clonotype was seen a handful of times. V usage is TRBV5-1 and J usage is TRBJ2-7; tentatively, D is TRBD2 (6 bases). CDR1 and CDR2 (germline): SGHRS, YFSETQ. V gave up 4 bases and J gave up 3 bases, with 20 bases separating them. The CDR3 is 16 amino acids. The CDR3 loop reads CASSARLRGANYEQYF. The CDR3 coding sequence is TGCGCCAGCAGCGCGCGCCTTCGCGGGGCGAACTACGAGCAGTACTTC.

This chain connects TRBV7-2 to TRBJ1-1; unclear D gene. CDR1 and CDR2 (germline): SGHTA, FQGNSA. V was shortened by 6 bases and J by 3 bases, with 11 bases between the two germline ends. The CDR3 contains 13 residues. CDR3 bases: TGTGCCAGCAGGTTCTCCCGGGACACTGAAGCTTTCTTT. Translation: CASRFSRDTEAFF.

The chain combines TRBV5-1 with TRBJ1-2; D perhaps matches TRBD1 (6 bases). Germline CDR1 and CDR2: SGHRS and YFSETQ. Trimming shortened V by 4 bases and J by 7 bases, and 14 bases separated the two germline ends. The CDR3 covers 13 residues. CDR3 sequence reads: CASSGGALSGYTF. In DNA, the CDR3 is TGCGCCAGCAGCGGGGGGGCACTGAGTGGCTACACCTTC.

This clonotype showed up many times. The DNA for the CDR3 is TGTGCCAGCAGCCAAAGTTCGGAGTATAAGGGGAGGAATCAGCCCCAGCATTTT. Protein sequence: CASSQSSEYKGRNQPQHF. J is TRBJ1-5 and V is TRBV3-1; D might be TRBD1 (5 bases). The CDR3 contains 18 residues. Trimming removed 2 bases from V and 4 bases from J, with 21 bases in between. CDR1 is LGHDT, CDR2 YNNKEL, per germline (reference sequence).

In its sample, this clonotype was seen a few times. The rearrangement links TRBV25-1 to TRBJ2-1; D ambiguous. This CDR3 contains 17 residues. V lost 4 bases, J lost 2 bases, and 18 bases lay in between. The germline V gene has CDR1 MGHDK and CDR2 SYGVNS. This chain's CDR3 is CASSVDERLGPYNEQFF. CDR3 DNA sequence: TGTGCCAGCAGTGTCGACGAACGACTCGGCCCCTACAATGAGCAGTTCTTC. Looking up the rest from reference TRBV25-1 and TRBJ2-1 gives the full variable domain: EADIYQTPRYLVIGTGKKITLECSQTMGHDKMYWYQQDPGMELHLIHYSYGVNSTEKGDLSSESTVSRIRTEHFPLTLESARPSHTSQYLCASSVDERLGPYNEQFFGPGTRLTVL.

This sequence joins TRBV7-2 and TRBJ2-2; 11 bases align to TRBD2. The CDR3 covers 19 residues. The V segment lost 5 bases and the J segment 0 bases; nucleotides outside the gene matches: 11. Germline V lookup: CDR1 SGHTA, CDR2 FQGNSA. CDR3 sequence: CASSGRLAGSIANTGELFF. CDR3 DNA sequence: TGTGCCAGCAGCGGGAGACTAGCGGGGAGCATCGCGAACACCGGGGAGCTGTTTTTT.

This clonotype was seen ten or more times. The gene calls are TRBV10-3 and TRBJ1-1; D gene unclear. Germline V gives CDR1 ENHRY, CDR2 SYGVKD. Trimming stripped 2 bases from V and 2 bases from J, with 12 bases between. The CDR3 is 15 amino acids. DNA of the CDR3: TGTGCCATCAGTGAGCGTGGAGGGCTAAACACTGAAGCTTTCTTT. Amino acids: CAISERGGLNTEAFF.

Notes on this clonotype: A read error may explain this, as a much larger clone is one base away. This chain uses TRBV7-9 with TRBJ1-2; 7 bases are a match to TRBD1. With V trimmed by 6 bases and J by 6 bases, 7 bases remained unmatched. The CDR3 extends over 13 amino acids. The V gene's germline CDR1 is SEHNR and CDR2 FQNEAQ (reference sequence). The CDR3 bases are TGTGCCAGCAGTTTCACTGGGACAGATGGCTACACCTTC. It specifies CASSFTGTDGYTF.

This clonotype occurred many times. The chain has TRBV12-3 or TRBV12-4 and TRBJ2-2; 9 nucleotides align to TRBD2. The trim removed 7 bases at V and 2 bases at J, leaving 8 bases unmatched. The CDR3 runs to 16 residues. The CDR3 sequence is CASTRLAGINTGELFF. CDR3 bases: TGTGCCAGCACCAGGCTAGCGGGGATTAACACCGGGGAGCTGTTTTTT.

This clonotype was observed many times. V usage is TRBV7-2 and J usage is TRBJ1-2; D is uncertain. The V end lost 1 base, the J end lost 7 bases, and 16 bases lay between the germline ends. Germline V lookup: CDR1 SGHTA, CDR2 FQGNSA. The CDR3 has 15 amino acids. The CDR3 DNA follows: TGTGCCAGCAGCTTAGACGGTCTTACGGGAGGTGGCTACACCTTC. Its translation: CASSLDGLTGGGYTF.

The sample holds a few counts of this clonotype. The chain combines TRBV19 with TRBJ2-2; the D gene could be TRBD1 or TRBD2 (5 bases each). Germline assignment: CDR1 LNHDA and CDR2 SQIVND (reference sequence). This CDR3 is built from 17 residues. V lost 7 bases and J lost 5, with 23 bases in between. The CDR3 region has the DNA TGTGCCAGTAATATCCGGTGGGACGGATGGGGGACCGGGGAGCTGTTTTTT. Translating gives CASNIRWDGWGTGELFF.

This clonotype was observed many times. The chain uses TRBV20-1 and TRBJ2-7; a weak D match, TRBD1 (5 bases). From germline, CDR1 is DFQATT and CDR2 SNEGSKA (reference sequence). The CDR3 length is 11 residues. V was clipped by 3 bases and J by 7 bases, with 10 bases between them. The CDR3 region has the DNA TGCAGTGCTAGCAGGGAATTGGAGCAGTACTTC. This sequence encodes CSASRELEQYF.

This clonotype was seen ten or more times. This chain uses TRBV9 with TRBJ1-1; perhaps TRBD1 as D (5 bases). The CDR3 spans 13 residues. Trimming stripped 0 bases from V and 4 bases from J, with 7 bases between. Looked up from germline, CDR1 is SGDLS and CDR2 is YYNGEE. The CDR3 nucleotides are TGTGCCAGCAGCGTAGCAGGGAGCACTGAAGCTTTCTTT. Encoded protein: CASSVAGSTEAFF.

The sample holds a few counts of this clonotype. The genes are TRBV5-1 and TRBJ2-3; 7 bases align to TRBD1. Unmatched junction bases numbered 11, after V lost 4 bases and J lost 3 bases. The CDR3 consists of 16 residues. CDR1 is SGHRS, CDR2 YFSETQ, per germline. The CDR3 loop is CASSHSGGSQTDTQYF. In nucleotides, the CDR3 is TGCGCCAGCAGCCATTCAGGGGGATCTCAGACAGATACGCAGTATTTT.

The V and J genes are TRBV20-1 and TRBJ1-6, with D unresolved. The CDR3 contains 16 residues. The germline V gene encodes CDR1 DFQATT and CDR2 SNEGSKA (reference sequence). V was cut by 2 bases and J by 0 bases, with 11 bases left in between. The CDR3 region has the DNA TGCAGTGCTAGACAGTCAACGAGCTCCTATAATTCACCCCTCCACTTT. Protein: CSARQSTSSYNSPLHF.